The 9 T cell receptor beta chains given below trace back to one sample, sequenced in a study of T cells in localized non-small cell lung cancer. Assay: immunoSEQ multiplex PCR; the TCRdb copy retains only in-frame clones and omits some. The sample lists several thousand clones; about 91% were seen once. Sequenced here: peripheral blood, sampled before any cancer treatment. These receptors all come from a male donor at least 60 years old with stage I lung adenocarcinoma.

This sequence joins TRBV7-2 and TRBJ1-1; TRBD1 matches at 9 bases. V was clipped by 5 bases and J by 0 bases; unmatched bases: 7. The CDR3 spans 16 residues. Germline CDR1 and CDR2: SGHTA and FQGNSA. The CDR3 sequence: CASSGQGRPMNTEAFF. The CDR3 DNA follows: TGTGCCAGCAGCGGACAGGGGCGACCAATGAACACTGAAGCTTTCTTT.

V gene TRBV10-3 combines with J gene TRBJ1-5, with 9 bases identical to TRBD1. J gave up 7 bases and V 10 bases, and 11 bases lay outside the gene matches. This CDR3 contains 14 residues. Germline CDR1 ENHRY, CDR2 SYGVKD. The CDR3 DNA sequence: TGTGCCACCTACCCGGGACAGGGTGGGCAGCCCCAGCATTTT. It translates to CATYPGQGGQPQHF.

This rearrangement joins TRBV29-1 to TRBJ2-3; possible D gene TRBD2, 6 bases. Trimming shortened V by 2 bases and J by 1 base, and 13 bases separated the two germline ends. Per germline, CDR1 SQVTM and CDR2 ANQGSEA. CDR3 size: 15 residues. As DNA, the CDR3 is TGCAGCGTTGAACCGGCGGGGTATGGCACAGATACGCAGTATTTT. Encoded protein: CSVEPAGYGTDTQYF.

The chain employs TRBV5-6 and TRBJ2-5; 11 bases line up with TRBD1. Germline V CDR1 and CDR2: SGHDT, YYEEEE. With V trimmed by 2 bases and J by 4 bases, 4 bases remained unmatched. The CDR3 consists of 15 residues. In DNA form, the CDR3 reads TGTGCCAGCAGCTTCGGGACAGGGGGGTCAGAGACCCAGTACTTC. Residues: CASSFGTGGSETQYF.

V gene TRBV19 combines with J gene TRBJ2-7; no clear D gene. V was cut by 5 bases and J by 9 bases, with 14 bases left in between. The CDR3 loop spans 12 amino acids. Germline-derived CDR1 and CDR2 are LNHDA and SQIVND (reference sequence). In DNA, the CDR3 is TGTGCCAGTAGTCCCCTAGGCGAGAGGCAGTACTTC. Translated: CASSPLGERQYF.

The rearrangement uses TRBV10-1 and TRBJ2-1; D is tentatively TRBD1 or TRBD2 (5 bases each). Trimming took 3 bases from V and 2 from J, leaving 8 bases between them. The germline V gene encodes CDR1 WNHNN and CDR2 SYGVQD (reference sequence). The CDR3 covers 14 residues. The CDR3, as DNA: TGCGCCAGCAGTGAAGGGACGGCCTACAATGAGCAGTTCTTC. Residues: CASSEGTAYNEQFF.

V and J are TRBV6-6 and TRBJ2-7, with a tentative D call TRBD1 (6 bases). V was clipped by 5 bases and J by 6 bases, with 20 bases between them. The CDR3 contains 15 residues. The V gene's germline CDR1 is MNHNY and CDR2 SVGAGI (reference sequence). Here the CDR3 DNA reads TGTGCCAGCAGTGCCATGACAGGACCCACCTCCGAGCAGTACGTC. It translates to CASSAMTGPTSEQYV.

The rearrangement uses TRBV6-1 and TRBJ2-3; D unresolved. This CDR3 has 14 amino acids. Germline CDR1 MNHNS, CDR2 SASEGT. Trimming pared 7 bases from V and 0 bases from J, leaving 11 bases between. CDR3 bases: TGTGCCAGCACCGGATGGGCTAGCACAGATACGCAGTATTTT. It yields the protein CASTGWASTDTQYF.

The genes are TRBV6-6 and TRBJ2-7; weak D call: TRBD2 (5 bases). The V end was cut by 0 bases, the J end by 6 bases, with 9 bases between. Germline V gene sequence: CDR1 MNHNY, CDR2 SVGAGI (reference sequence). This CDR3 contains 13 residues. In nucleotides, the CDR3 is TGTGCCAGCAGTTACTCGAGAGGAGGCGAGCAGTACGTC. Encoded protein: CASSYSRGGEQYV.